In its sample, the clone carrying this TCR beta chain was seen many times. The germline V and J ends were trimmed by 0 bases and 1 base, with 17 bases remaining between them. In germline, CDR1 is LGHNA, CDR2 YSLEER. The CDR3 has 18 amino acids. This sample was taken from a study of T-cell memory formation after mild COVID-19. One entry per CDR3 protein, called by TCRdb with MiXCR from the 5' RACE reads. The table has hundreds of thousands of distinct CDR3 sequences, 8.2% seen once. The chain is built from TRBV4-3 and TRBJ2-3, with D tentatively TRBD1 or TRBD2 (5 bases each). The source of this sequence is a young man who had mild COVID-19 (a few samples of this study predate the infection). Cell type and time point are not known. The sample comprised PBMCs or a T cell subset sorted from them (not recorded which). CDR3 sequence (DNA): TGCGCCAGCAGCCAAGAGATCGGGACCTCCAGACGCACAGATACGCAGTATTTT. This translates into CASSQEIGTSRRTDTQYF.